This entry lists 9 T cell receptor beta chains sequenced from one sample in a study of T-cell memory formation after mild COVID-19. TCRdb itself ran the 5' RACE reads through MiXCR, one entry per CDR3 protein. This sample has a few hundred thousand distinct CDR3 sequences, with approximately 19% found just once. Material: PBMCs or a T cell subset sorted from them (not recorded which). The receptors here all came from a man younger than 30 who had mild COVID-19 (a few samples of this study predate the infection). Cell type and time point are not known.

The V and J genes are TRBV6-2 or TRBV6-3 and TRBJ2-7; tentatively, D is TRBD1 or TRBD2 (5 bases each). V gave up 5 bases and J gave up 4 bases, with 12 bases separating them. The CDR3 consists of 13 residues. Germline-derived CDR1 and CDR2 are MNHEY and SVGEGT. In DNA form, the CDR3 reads TGTGCCAGCAGTCGCAGGGACGGGTACGAGCAGTACGTC. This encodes CASSRRDGYEQYV.

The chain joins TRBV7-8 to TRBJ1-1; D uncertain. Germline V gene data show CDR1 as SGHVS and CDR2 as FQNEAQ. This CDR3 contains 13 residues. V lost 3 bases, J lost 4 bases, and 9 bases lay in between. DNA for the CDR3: TGTGCCAGCAGCTTTACCCCGAGCACTGAAGCTTTCTTT. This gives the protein CASSFTPSTEAFF.

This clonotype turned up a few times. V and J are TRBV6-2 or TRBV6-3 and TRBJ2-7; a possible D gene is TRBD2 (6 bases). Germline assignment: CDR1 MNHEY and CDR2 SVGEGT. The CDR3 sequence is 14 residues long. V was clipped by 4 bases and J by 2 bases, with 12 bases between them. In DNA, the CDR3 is TGTGCCAGCAGTTCCAGGGACTCCGCCTACGAGCAGTACTTC. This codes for CASSSRDSAYEQYF.

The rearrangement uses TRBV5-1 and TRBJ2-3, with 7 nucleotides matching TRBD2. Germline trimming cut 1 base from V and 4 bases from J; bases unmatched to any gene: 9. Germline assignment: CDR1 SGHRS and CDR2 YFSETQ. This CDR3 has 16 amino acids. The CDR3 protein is CASSLLSGVSSDTQYF. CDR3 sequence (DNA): TGCGCCAGCAGCTTGCTCAGCGGGGTATCGTCAGATACGCAGTATTTT.

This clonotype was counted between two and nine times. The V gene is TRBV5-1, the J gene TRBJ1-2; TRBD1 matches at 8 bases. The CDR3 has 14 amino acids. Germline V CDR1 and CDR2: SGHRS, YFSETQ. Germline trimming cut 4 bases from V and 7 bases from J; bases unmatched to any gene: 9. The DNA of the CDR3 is TGCGCCAGCAGCCCGATTGGGACAGGAATTGGCTACACCTTC. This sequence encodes CASSPIGTGIGYTF. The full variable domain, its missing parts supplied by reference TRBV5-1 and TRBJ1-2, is KAGVTQTPRYLIKTRGQQVTLSCSPISGHRSVSWYQQTPGQGLQFLFEYFSETQRNKGNFPGRFSGRQFSNSRSEMNVSTLELGDSALYLCASSPIGTGIGYTFGSGTRLTVV.

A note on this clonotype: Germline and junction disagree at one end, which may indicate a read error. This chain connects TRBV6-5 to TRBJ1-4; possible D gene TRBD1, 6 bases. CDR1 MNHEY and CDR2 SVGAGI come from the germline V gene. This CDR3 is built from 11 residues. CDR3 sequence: CKWTEAEKLFF. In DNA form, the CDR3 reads TGCAAATGGACAGAGGCTGAAAAACTGTTTTTT.

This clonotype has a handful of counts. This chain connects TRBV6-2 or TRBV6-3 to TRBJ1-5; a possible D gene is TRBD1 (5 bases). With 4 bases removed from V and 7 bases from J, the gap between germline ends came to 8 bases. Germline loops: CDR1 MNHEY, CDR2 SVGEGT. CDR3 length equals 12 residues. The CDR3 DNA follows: TGTGCCAGCAGTTGGAGGGGACAGCCCCAGCATTTT. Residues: CASSWRGQPQHF.

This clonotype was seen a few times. The chain's CDR3 is CASSLTRGTEETQYF. The DNA of the CDR3 is TGTGCCAGCAGCCTAACTCGTGGGACCGAAGAGACCCAGTACTTC. This chain joins TRBV4-2 and TRBJ2-5, with D possibly being TRBD1 or TRBD2 (5 bases each). Per germline, CDR1 LGHNA and CDR2 YNFKEQ. This CDR3 contains 15 residues. The V and J ends lost 4 bases and 3 bases respectively, with 15 bases between them.

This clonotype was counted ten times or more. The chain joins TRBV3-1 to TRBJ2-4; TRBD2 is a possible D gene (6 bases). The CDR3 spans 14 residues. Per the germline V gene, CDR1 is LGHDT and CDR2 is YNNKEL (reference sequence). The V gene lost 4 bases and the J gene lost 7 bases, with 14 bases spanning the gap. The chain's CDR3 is CASSLTGTFNIQYF. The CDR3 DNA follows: TGTGCCAGCAGCCTTACCGGGACTTTCAACATTCAGTACTTC.